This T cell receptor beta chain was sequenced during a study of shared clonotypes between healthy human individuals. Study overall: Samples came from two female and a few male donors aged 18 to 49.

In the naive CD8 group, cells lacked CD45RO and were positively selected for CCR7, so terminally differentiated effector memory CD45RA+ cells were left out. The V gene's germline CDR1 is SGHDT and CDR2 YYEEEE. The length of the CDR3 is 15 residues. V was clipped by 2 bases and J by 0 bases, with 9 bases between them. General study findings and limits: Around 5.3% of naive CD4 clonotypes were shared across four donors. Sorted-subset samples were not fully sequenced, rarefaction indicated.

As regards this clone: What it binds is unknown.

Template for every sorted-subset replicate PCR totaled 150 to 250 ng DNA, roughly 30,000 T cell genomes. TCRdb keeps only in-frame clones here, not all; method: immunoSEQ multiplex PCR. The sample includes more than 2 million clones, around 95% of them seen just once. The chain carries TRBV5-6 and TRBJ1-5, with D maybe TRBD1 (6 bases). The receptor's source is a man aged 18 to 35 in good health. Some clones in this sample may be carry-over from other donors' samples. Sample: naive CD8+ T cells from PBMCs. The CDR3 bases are TGTGCCAGCAGCTTCGGACAGAATAGCAATCAGCCCCAGCATTTT. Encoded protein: CASSFGQNSNQPQHF.